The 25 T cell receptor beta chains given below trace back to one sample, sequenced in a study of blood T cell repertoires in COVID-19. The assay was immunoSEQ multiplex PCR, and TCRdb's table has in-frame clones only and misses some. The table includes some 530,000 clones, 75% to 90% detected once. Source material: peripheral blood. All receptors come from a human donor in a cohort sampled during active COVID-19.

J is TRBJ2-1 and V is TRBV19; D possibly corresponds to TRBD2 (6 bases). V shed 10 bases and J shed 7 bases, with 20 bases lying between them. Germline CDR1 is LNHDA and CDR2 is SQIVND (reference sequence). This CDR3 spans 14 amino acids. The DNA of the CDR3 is TGTGCCACCTCTATGGGGGTGACTAGGAATGAGCAGTTCTTC. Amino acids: CATSMGVTRNEQFF.

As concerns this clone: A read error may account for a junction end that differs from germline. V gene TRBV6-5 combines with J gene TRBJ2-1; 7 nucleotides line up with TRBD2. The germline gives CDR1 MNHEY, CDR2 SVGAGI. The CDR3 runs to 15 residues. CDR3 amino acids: CASSRPTSSHNEQFF. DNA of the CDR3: TGTGCCAGCAGTCGACCGACTAGCTCCCACAATGAGCAGTTCTTC.

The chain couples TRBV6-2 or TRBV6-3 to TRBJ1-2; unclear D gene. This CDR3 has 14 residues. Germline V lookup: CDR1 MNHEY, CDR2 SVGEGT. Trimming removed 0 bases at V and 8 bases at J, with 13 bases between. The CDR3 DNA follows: TGTGCCAGCAGTTACTCGAATTTGGCGGGCGGCTACACCTTC. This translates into CASSYSNLAGGYTF.

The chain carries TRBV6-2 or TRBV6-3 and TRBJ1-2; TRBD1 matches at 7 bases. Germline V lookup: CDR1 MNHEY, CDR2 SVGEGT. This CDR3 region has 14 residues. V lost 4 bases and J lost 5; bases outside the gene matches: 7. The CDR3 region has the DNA TGTGCCAGCAGTTTCAAGGGGGCACTTTATGGCTACACCTTC. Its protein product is CASSFKGALYGYTF.

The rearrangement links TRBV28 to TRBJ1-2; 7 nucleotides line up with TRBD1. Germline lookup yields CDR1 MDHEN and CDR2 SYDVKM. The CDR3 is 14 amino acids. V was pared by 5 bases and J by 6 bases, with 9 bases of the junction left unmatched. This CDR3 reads CASSPGTDAHGYTF. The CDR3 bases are TGTGCCAGCAGTCCAGGGACAGATGCTCATGGCTACACCTTC.

CDR3 in DNA: TGTGCCAGCTCACCTAACCCCCGGGACAGGAGCAATCAGCCCCAGCATTTT. Protein: CASSPNPRDRSNQPQHF. J is TRBJ1-5 and V is TRBV18; TRBD1 matches 8 bases. Unmatched junction bases numbered 8, after V lost 3 bases and J lost 1 base. The CDR3 is 17 residues long. Germline loops: CDR1 KGHSH, CDR2 LQKENI.

CDR3 sequence (DNA): TGCGCCAGCAGCCCCAGGGGGATAGGGGAGCAGTACTTC. Translating it yields CASSPRGIGEQYF. This chain uses TRBV5-1 with TRBJ2-7; 7 positions match TRBD1. V lost 4 bases and J lost 7; bases outside the gene matches: 8. The CDR3 extends over 13 amino acids. Germline values: CDR1 SGHRS, CDR2 YFSETQ.

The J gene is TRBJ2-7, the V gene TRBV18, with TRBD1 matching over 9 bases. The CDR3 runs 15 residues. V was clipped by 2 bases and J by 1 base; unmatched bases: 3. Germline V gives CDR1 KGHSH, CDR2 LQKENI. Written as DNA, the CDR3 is TGTGCCAGCTCACCAGGGACAGGGTGGTCCTACGAGCAGTACTTC. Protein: CASSPGTGWSYEQYF. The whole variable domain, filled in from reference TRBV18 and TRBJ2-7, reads NAGVMQNPRHLVRRRGQEARLRCSPMKGHSHVYWYRQLPEEGLKFMVYLQKENIIDESGMPKERFSAEFPKEGPSILRIQQVVRGDSAAYFCASSPGTGWSYEQYFGPGTRLTVT.

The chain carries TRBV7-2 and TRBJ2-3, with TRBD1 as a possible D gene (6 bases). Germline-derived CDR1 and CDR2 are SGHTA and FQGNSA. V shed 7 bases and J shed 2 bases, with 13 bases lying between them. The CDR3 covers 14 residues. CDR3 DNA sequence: TGTGCCAGCAAAGGACAGACTACCACAGATACGCAGTATTTT. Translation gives CASKGQTTTDTQYF.

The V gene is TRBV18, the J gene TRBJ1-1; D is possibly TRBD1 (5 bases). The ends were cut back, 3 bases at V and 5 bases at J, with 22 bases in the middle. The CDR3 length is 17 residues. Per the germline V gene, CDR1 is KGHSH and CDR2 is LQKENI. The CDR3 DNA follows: TGTGCCAGCTCACCCACACATACTCGACAGTTAGGGACTGAAGCTTTCTTT. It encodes CASSPTHTRQLGTEAFF.

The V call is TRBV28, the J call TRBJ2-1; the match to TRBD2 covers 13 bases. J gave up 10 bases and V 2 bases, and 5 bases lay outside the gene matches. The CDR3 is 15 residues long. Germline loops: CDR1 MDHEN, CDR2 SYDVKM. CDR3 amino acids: CASSLPGLAGQEQFF. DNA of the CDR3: TGTGCCAGCAGTTTACCGGGACTAGCGGGACAAGAGCAGTTCTTC.

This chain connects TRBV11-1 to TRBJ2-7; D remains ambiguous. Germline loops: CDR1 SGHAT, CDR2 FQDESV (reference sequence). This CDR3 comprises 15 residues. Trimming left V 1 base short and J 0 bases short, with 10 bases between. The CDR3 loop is CASSLDQVISYEQYF. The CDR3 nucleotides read TGTGCCAGCAGCTTAGACCAGGTTATCTCCTACGAGCAGTACTTC. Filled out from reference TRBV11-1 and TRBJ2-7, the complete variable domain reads EAEVAQSPRYKITEKSQAVAFWCDPISGHATLYWYRQILGQGPELLVQFQDESVVDDSQLPKDRFSAERLKGVDSTLKIQPAELGDSAMYLCASSLDQVISYEQYFGPGTRLTVT.

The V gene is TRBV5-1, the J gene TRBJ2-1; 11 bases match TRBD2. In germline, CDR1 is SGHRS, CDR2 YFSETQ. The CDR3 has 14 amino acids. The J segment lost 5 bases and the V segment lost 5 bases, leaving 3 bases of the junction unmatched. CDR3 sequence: CASRLAGGDNEQFF. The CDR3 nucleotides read TGCGCCAGCAGGTTAGCGGGAGGGGACAATGAGCAGTTCTTC. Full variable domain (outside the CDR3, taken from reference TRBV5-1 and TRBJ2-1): KAGVTQTPRYLIKTRGQQVTLSCSPISGHRSVSWYQQTPGQGLQFLFEYFSETQRNKGNFPGRFSGRQFSNSRSEMNVSTLELGDSALYLCASRLAGGDNEQFFGPGTRLTVL.

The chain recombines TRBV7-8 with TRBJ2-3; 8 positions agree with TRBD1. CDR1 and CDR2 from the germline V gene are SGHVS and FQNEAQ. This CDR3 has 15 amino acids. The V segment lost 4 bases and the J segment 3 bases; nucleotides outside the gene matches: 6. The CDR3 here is CASSSGQDGTDTQYF. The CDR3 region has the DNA TGTGCCAGCAGCTCGGGACAGGATGGGACAGATACGCAGTATTTT.

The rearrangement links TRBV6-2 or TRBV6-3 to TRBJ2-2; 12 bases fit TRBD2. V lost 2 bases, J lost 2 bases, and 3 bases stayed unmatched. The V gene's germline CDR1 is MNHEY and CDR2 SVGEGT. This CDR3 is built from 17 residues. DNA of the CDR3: TGTGCCAGCAGTTACCCTAGCGGGAGGGCCAACACCGGGGAGCTGTTTTTT. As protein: CASSYPSGRANTGELFF.

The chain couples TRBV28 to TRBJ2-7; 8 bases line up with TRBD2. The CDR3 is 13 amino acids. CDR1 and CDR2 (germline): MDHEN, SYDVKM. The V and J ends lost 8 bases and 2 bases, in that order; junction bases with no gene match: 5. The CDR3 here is CASRGGNTYEQYF. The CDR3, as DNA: TGTGCCAGCCGGGGGGGCAATACCTACGAGCAGTACTTC.

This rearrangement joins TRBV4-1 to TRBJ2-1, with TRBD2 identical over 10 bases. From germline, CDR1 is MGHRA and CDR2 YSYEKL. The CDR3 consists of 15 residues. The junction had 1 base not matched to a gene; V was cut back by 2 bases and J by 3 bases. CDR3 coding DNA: TGCGCCAGCAGCCAATCTAGCGGGGGCTACAATGAGCAGTTCTTC. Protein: CASSQSSGGYNEQFF.

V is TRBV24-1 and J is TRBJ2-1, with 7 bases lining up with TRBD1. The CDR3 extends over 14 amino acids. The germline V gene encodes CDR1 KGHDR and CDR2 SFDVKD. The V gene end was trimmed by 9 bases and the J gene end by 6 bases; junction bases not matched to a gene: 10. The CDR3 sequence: CATSTGSSLNEQFF. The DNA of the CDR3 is TGTGCCACCTCGACAGGGAGCTCTCTCAATGAGCAGTTCTTC.

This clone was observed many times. The CDR3 here is CASSPPGGNRGYTF. CDR3 nucleotide sequence: TGTGCCAGCAGCCCCCCAGGGGGTAATAGAGGCTACACCTTC. The V gene is TRBV3-1 (or the pseudogene TRBV3-2), the J gene TRBJ1-2; 7 bases match TRBD1. The CDR3 has 14 residues. In germline, CDR1 is LGHDT, CDR2 YNNKEL (reference sequence). V trimming: 4 bases; J trimming: 8 bases; junction bases outside the gene matches: 10.

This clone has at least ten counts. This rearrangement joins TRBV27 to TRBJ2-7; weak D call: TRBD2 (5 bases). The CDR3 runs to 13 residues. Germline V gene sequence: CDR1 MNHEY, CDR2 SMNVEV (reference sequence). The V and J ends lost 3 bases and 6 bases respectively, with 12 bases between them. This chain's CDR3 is CASSLMLASEQYF. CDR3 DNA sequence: TGTGCCAGCAGTTTGATGCTAGCCTCCGAGCAGTACTTC.

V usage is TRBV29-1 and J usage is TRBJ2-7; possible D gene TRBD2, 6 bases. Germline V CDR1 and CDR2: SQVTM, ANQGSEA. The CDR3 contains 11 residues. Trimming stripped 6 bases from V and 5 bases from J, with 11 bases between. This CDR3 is CSVQGGDEQYF. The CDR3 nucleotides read TGCAGCGTCCAAGGAGGGGACGAGCAGTACTTC.

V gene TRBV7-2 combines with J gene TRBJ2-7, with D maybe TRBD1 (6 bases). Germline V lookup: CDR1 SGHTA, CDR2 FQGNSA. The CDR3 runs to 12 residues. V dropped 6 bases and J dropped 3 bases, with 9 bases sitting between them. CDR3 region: CASSQGFYEQYF. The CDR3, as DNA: TGTGCCAGCAGTCAGGGGTTCTACGAGCAGTACTTC.

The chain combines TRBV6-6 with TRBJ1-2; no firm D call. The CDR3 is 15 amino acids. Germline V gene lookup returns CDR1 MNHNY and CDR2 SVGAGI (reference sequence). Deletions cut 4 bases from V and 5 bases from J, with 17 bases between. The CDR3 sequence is CASSSREGLVYGYTF. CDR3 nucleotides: TGTGCCAGCAGTTCCCGAGAGGGATTGGTTTATGGCTACACCTTC.

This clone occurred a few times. The CDR3 sequence: CASSAGGFAGNTIYF. CDR3 DNA: TGTGCCAGCAGCGCGGGTGGCTTCGCTGGAAACACCATATATTTT. The chain has TRBV9 and TRBJ1-3; D uncertain. The CDR3 spans 15 residues. Germline V gene sequence: CDR1 SGDLS, CDR2 YYNGEE. Trimming cost V 3 bases and J 2 bases, with 12 bases left between them.

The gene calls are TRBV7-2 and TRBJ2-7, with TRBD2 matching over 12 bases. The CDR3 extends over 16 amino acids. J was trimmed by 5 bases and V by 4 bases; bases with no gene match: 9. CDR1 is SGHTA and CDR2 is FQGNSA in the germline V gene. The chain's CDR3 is CASSSRTSGIKNEQYF. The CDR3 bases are TGTGCCAGCAGCTCGCGGACTAGCGGGATAAAGAACGAGCAGTACTTC.